One T cell receptor (beta chain) is described in this entry. Under the authors' procedure: Amplification of reference gene primers was used by the study to estimate nucleated cell counts. Clones were read by immunoSEQ multiplex PCR, and TCRdb kept only the in-frame ones, dropping some. V and J calls and clone size come straight from that table; D and trimming were deduced from the DNA. The data hold 55,000 to 90,000 clones, with about four fifths observed a single time. This sample was taken from a study of blood T cell repertoires in COVID-19. Whole-study context: Italy, Spain and the United States were the sources of the convalescent and acute COVID-19 samples. From T cells, B-cell-depleted T cells, or PBMCs came the material, which was cDNA or gDNA.

CDR3 length: 16 amino acids. CDR1 MNHNS and CDR2 SASEGT come from the germline V gene. Trimming took 3 bases from V and 1 from J, leaving 13 bases between them. The sequence was collected from a woman in her sixties with acute or convalescent COVID-19. The material sequenced was peripheral blood. This chain connects TRBV6-1 to TRBJ1-3; tentative D call: TRBD1 (6 bases). The CDR3 protein is CASSDSRGGSGNTIYF. Written as DNA, the CDR3 is TGTGCCAGCAGTGATTCTAGGGGGGGTTCTGGAAACACCATATATTTT.